The entry that follows covers one TCR beta chain sequence. Its antigen remains unknown. This sample was taken from a study of post-analysis software for immune sequencing data. The overall study: Courses of disease covered relapsing-remitting, secondary progressive and progressive-relapsing multiple sclerosis. The study, taken as a whole, reports: Multiple sclerosis patients showed significantly lower normalized Chao1 diversity than controls did. The five TRBV segments detected at higher frequency in patients than in controls included TRBV5-6, TRBV5-1 and TRBV20-1. Samples made in the same batch grouped tightly together by F measure.

The germline V and J ends were trimmed by 6 bases and 2 bases, with 14 bases remaining between them. Germline V gene lookup returns CDR1 SGHNT and CDR2 YENEEA. CDR3 length equals 15 residues. The TCR beta cDNA libraries contained unique molecular identifiers. Once about 0.95 to 10 million T cells were used, hundreds of thousands of cDNA molecules resulted. TCRdb independently ran MiXCR on the PCR reads; one entry per CDR3 protein. The table includes roughly 580,000 distinct CDR3 sequences, roughly 47% detected once. The chain is built from TRBV11-3 and TRBJ2-1; no clear D. The clonotype was recovered from a girl aged 10 to 17 with multiple sclerosis. The sample consisted of blood. DNA for the CDR3: TGTGCCAGCAGTGCAGGCCCGGAAGCCTACAATGAGCAGTTCTTC. It specifies CASSAGPEAYNEQFF. The variable domain in full, with the rest retrieved from reference TRBV11-3 and TRBJ2-1, is EAGVVQSPRYKIIEKKQPVAFWCNPISGHNTLYWYLQNLGQGPELLIRYENEEAVDDSQLPKDRFSAERLKGVDSTLKIQPAELGDSAVYLCASSAGPEAYNEQFFGPGTRLTVL.